This T cell receptor (beta chain) was obtained from a study of T-cell reconstitution after alpha-beta-depleted transplantation in children. Findings of the study overall: The main origin of T-cell counts and diversity one year after transplant was newly produced T cells. Roughly two months post-transplant, alpha-beta T cells reportedly originated from several hundred graft clones that had expanded.

On this clonotype: Its antigen remains unidentified.

A TCRbeta library incorporating unique molecular identifiers was prepared. TCRdb re-derived calls from the PCR reads in MiXCR, one entry per CDR3 protein. The data hold some 550,000 distinct CDR3 sequences, with under 30% observed a single time. Germline CDR1 reads DFQATT; CDR2 reads SNEGSKA (reference sequence). V was pared by 6 bases and J by 6 bases, with 8 bases of the junction left unmatched. This CDR3 is 13 amino acids long. Here the sequenced sample was PBMCs, mostly from graft donor cells, taken 360 days after TCRalphabeta/CD19-depleted stem cell transplant. The chain combines TRBV20-1 with TRBJ2-3; TRBD2 aligns across 8 bases. The sequence derives from a boy less than two years old who had a stem cell transplant for acute myeloid leukemia, so the T cells may come from the graft donor. The CDR3 DNA follows: TGCAGTGCCGGGGGCGGGGGGCACGATACGCAGTATTTT. Its protein product is CSAGGGGHDTQYF.